This TCR beta chain was captured in a study of post-analysis software for immune sequencing data. Notes on this clonotype: Its specificity is unknown. This could be a read error, since a much larger clone is one nucleotide away.

This CDR3 region has 14 residues. The V gene's germline CDR1 is SGHRS and CDR2 YFSETQ. The ends were cut back, 6 bases at V and 5 bases at J, with 17 bases in the middle. Each TCR beta cDNA library carried unique molecular identifiers. TCRdb independently ran MiXCR on the PCR reads; one entry per CDR3 protein. Among around 400,000 distinct CDR3 sequences listed, about 39% were seen once. Overall study findings and caveats: Comparison of patients with controls showed roughly five TRBV segments more frequent in patients, TRBV5-6, TRBV5-1 and TRBV20-1 among them.

The specimen was blood. This clonotype was sampled from a girl aged 2 to 9 with multiple sclerosis. The chain carries TRBV5-1 and TRBJ2-5; no reliable D call. The CDR3 nucleotides are TGCGCCAGCACCTCGGGCTCTGTTGGCGAGACCCAGTACTTC. This gives the protein CASTSGSVGETQYF.